The entry that follows covers one TCR beta chain sequence. This clonotype was counted many times. It has no known antigen specificity. No much larger clone exists at a distance of one base, and base qualities are not known. This sample is part of a study of T cell repertoires in cytomegalovirus infection (dated by TCRdb to between 2018 and 2021). About the full investigation: Alongside well-studied HLA-B-restricted epitopes, the peptide stimulations were aimed at recently identified HLA-C-restricted CMV epitopes, whose presentation resists viral immunomodulation. Donor HLA type was relevant to the analysis, as public TCR beta signatures indicated carriage of CMV infection together with the matching HLA type. Study-wide conclusions, independent of this receptor: In both this cohort and an independent roughly 330-donor cohort, the cumulative frequency of public TCR beta family members distinguished carriers of CMV infection plus the relevant HLA type. The ex vivo response was dominated by HLA-C-restricted CMV-specific TCR beta clonotypes, which also provided the single most frequent clonotype in two of eight donors.

TCRdb shows the sequencer as Illumina HiSeq 1500. TCRdb redid the processing of the public reads, applying fastp at Q25 and MiXCR, and retained in-frame beta chains. Identical CDR3 proteins give one entry, which carries the most common genes and DNA. The sample table lists 110,000 to 150,000 distinct CDR3 sequences, around 30% of them with a count of one. The ten largest make up roughly 51% of the sample. Sequences LGHDT (CDR1) and YNNKEL (CDR2) are obtained from the germline V gene (reference sequence). The CDR3 goes from the cysteine to the phenylalanine over 15 residues. CDR3 DNA only is kept here, 45 bases in frame from base 1. Trimming costs V 0 bases and J 1 base, and their ends lie 9 bases apart. The sample's treatment or condition label, decoded: in vitro stimulation with specific CMV peptide epitopes to enrich CMV-specific T cells.

The rearranged chain carries TRBV3-1 and TRBJ1-1, and TRBD1 may be the D gene, going by 5 matching bases. This receptor was obtained from a human donor in good health (CMV status not recorded). Some clones in this sample may be carry-over from other donors' samples. The specimen comprised CD8+ T cells from cultured PBMCs, sampled from culture after CMV antigen stimulation. The CDR3 corresponds to CASSQDKGSNTEAFF. The DNA is as follows: TGTGCCAGCAGCCAAGATAAGGGGTCGAACACTGAAGCTTTCTTT.